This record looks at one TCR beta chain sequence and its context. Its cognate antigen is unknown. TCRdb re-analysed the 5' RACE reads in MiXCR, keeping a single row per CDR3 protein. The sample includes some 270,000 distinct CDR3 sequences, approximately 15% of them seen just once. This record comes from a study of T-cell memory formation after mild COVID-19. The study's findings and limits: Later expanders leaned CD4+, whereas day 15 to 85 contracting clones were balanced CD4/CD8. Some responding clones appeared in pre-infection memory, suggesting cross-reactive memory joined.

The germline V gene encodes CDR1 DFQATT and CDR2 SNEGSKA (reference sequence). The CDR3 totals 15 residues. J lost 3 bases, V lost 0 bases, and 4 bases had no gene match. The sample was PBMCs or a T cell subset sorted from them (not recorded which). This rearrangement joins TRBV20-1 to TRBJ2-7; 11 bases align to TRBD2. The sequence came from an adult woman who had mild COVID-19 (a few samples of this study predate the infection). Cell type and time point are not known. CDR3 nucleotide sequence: TGCAGTGCTAGAGAAGGGACTAGCGGTAACTACGAGCAGTACTTC. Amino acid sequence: CSAREGTSGNYEQYF.